This passage covers 15 T cell receptor beta chains from one sample sequenced in a study of PD-1 blockade in classical Hodgkin lymphoma. Time point given: cycle 4 day 1 (C4D1), after more than 5 weeks of nivolumab. All patients experienced relapse after autologous stem cell transplantation, and brentuximab vedotin exposure was variable. Thawed PBMCs were the source of CD4+ T cells, purified by magnetic negative selection. The protocol was immunoSEQ multiplex PCR, while the TCRdb copy is restricted to in-frame clones and leaves out a portion. The table lists some 26,000 clones, 80% of them singletons. The starting material was CD4+ T cells from blood, obtained before the fourth cycle of nivolumab. The source is a human donor with classical Hodgkin lymphoma.

The CDR3 spells CASSPAEGSDYGYTF. DNA for the CDR3: TGTGCCAGCTCACCTGCCGAGGGCTCGGACTATGGCTACACCTTC. The chain carries TRBV18 and TRBJ1-2; D is unresolved. Germline V gene data show CDR1 as KGHSH and CDR2 as LQKENI. With 3 bases removed from V and 3 bases from J, the gap between germline ends came to 14 bases. This CDR3 is 15 amino acids long.

Details on this clone: Other nucleotide sequences in the sample specify the same CDR3. The chain has TRBV4-2 and TRBJ1-2; a weak D match, TRBD1 (5 bases). The CDR3 is made up of 15 amino acids. The germline V gene has CDR1 LGHNA and CDR2 YNFKEQ. The V and J ends lost 1 base and 2 bases respectively, with 11 bases between them. CDR3 in DNA: TGTGCCAGCAGCCAAGCCCTGGGGGGGAACTATGGCTACACCTTC. It specifies CASSQALGGNYGYTF.

Written as DNA, the CDR3 is TGTGCCAGCAGCGTAGCGGGCACGGGGAGGGAGACCCAGTACTTC. Amino acid sequence: CASSVAGTGRETQYF. The chain has TRBV9 and TRBJ2-5, with TRBD2 as a possible D gene (6 bases). Trimming removed 0 bases at V and 5 bases at J, with 14 bases between. In germline, CDR1 is SGDLS, CDR2 YYNGEE. The CDR3 has 15 amino acids.

Only a few counts were recorded for this clone. The rearrangement links TRBV28 to TRBJ1-1; D may be TRBD1 (6 bases). Trimming left V 5 bases short and J 5 bases short, with 9 bases between. This CDR3 is built from 12 residues. CDR1 and CDR2 (germline): MDHEN, SYDVKM. Written as DNA, the CDR3 is TGTGCCAGCAGTACAGGGTTAACTGAAGCTTTCTTT. Translated: CASSTGLTEAFF.

The gene calls are TRBV5-1 and TRBJ2-3, with a weak D call TRBD1 (5 bases). Germline values: CDR1 SGHRS, CDR2 YFSETQ. The CDR3 has 14 amino acids. V was clipped by 1 base and J by 2 bases, with 8 bases between them. The CDR3 DNA reads as TGCGCCAGCAGCTTGCAGGGCTTCACAGATACGCAGTATTTT. Its translation: CASSLQGFTDTQYF.

CDR3 sequence reads: CSVGGGGRNEQFF. The CDR3 DNA sequence: TGCAGCGTTGGAGGGGGCGGGAGGAATGAGCAGTTCTTC. This chain uses TRBV29-1 with TRBJ2-1; possibly TRBD2 for D (8 bases). Looked up from germline, CDR1 is SQVTM and CDR2 is ANQGSEA. The length of the CDR3 is 13 residues. Trimming shortened V by 4 bases and J by 7 bases, and 14 bases separated the two germline ends.

This chain joins TRBV18 and TRBJ2-1, with D uncertain. Germline CDR1 KGHSH, CDR2 LQKENI. The CDR3 contains 14 residues. Trimming took off 1 base at V and 5 bases at J, with 9 bases between the two ends. The CDR3 protein is CASSPLVDNNEQFF. CDR3 DNA sequence: TGTGCCAGCTCACCACTAGTAGACAACAATGAGCAGTTCTTC.

The V call is TRBV4-3, the J call TRBJ1-6; D call uncertain. The ends were cut back, 1 base at V and 8 bases at J, with 6 bases in the middle. Germline V gene lookup returns CDR1 LGHNA and CDR2 YSLEER. The CDR3 has 13 amino acids. CDR3 amino acids: CASSQVSHSPLHF. In DNA, the CDR3 is TGCGCCAGCAGCCAAGTCTCCCATTCACCCCTCCACTTT.

The V and J genes are TRBV14 and TRBJ1-3; D call uncertain. V was shortened by 4 bases and J by 3 bases, with 4 bases between the two germline ends. The CDR3 is made up of 12 amino acids. Germline V gene data show CDR1 as SGHDN and CDR2 as FVKESK. The CDR3 DNA sequence: TGTGCCAGCAGCCGGAGTGGAAACACCATATATTTT. As protein: CASSRSGNTIYF.

The rearrangement links TRBV25-1 to TRBJ1-1; a possible D gene is TRBD1 (5 bases). This CDR3 has 16 amino acids. Deletions cut 4 bases from V and 1 base from J, with 16 bases between. Germline V gene sequence: CDR1 MGHDK, CDR2 SYGVNS. CDR3 loop: CASSALGGETNTEAFF. The DNA for the CDR3 is TGTGCCAGCAGTGCTCTTGGAGGGGAAACGAACACTGAAGCTTTCTTT.

V gene TRBV7-2 combines with J gene TRBJ1-6; D is uncertain. The V end lost 5 bases, the J end lost 4 bases, and 9 bases lay between the germline ends. The CDR3 loop spans 14 amino acids. The germline CDR1 and CDR2 sequences are SGHTA and FQGNSA. CDR3 protein: CASSPGYYNSPLHF. CDR3 DNA sequence: TGTGCCAGCAGCCCCGGGTATTATAATTCACCCCTCCACTTT. The complete variable domain, with remaining parts taken from reference TRBV7-2 and TRBJ1-6, reads GAGVSQSPSNKVTEKGKDVELRCDPISGHTALYWYRQSLGQGLEFLIYFQGNSAPDKSGLPSDRFSAERTGGSVSTLTIQRTQQEDSAVYLCASSPGYYNSPLHFGNGTRLTVT.

V usage is TRBV30 and J usage is TRBJ1-1; D gene uncertain. CDR1 is GTSNPN, CDR2 SVGIG, per germline (reference sequence). CDR3 length equals 11 residues. V was shortened by 2 bases and J by 5 bases, with 6 bases between the two germline ends. CDR3: CAWSLRTEAFF. CDR3 nucleotides: TGTGCCTGGAGTTTGCGTACTGAAGCTTTCTTT.

V usage is TRBV5-1 and J usage is TRBJ2-3, with 12 nucleotides matching TRBD2. The germline V gene has CDR1 SGHRS and CDR2 YFSETQ. The V gene end was trimmed by 0 bases and the J gene end by 7 bases; junction bases not matched to a gene: 9. This CDR3 has 17 residues. For the CDR3, the DNA is TGCGCCAGCAGCTTGGGGATGGCTAGCGGGGGGGCAAATACGCAGTATTTT. As protein: CASSLGMASGGANTQYF. Full variable domain (missing parts from reference TRBV5-1 and TRBJ2-3): KAGVTQTPRYLIKTRGQQVTLSCSPISGHRSVSWYQQTPGQGLQFLFEYFSETQRNKGNFPGRFSGRQFSNSRSEMNVSTLELGDSALYLCASSLGMASGGANTQYFGPGTRLTVL.

This chain links TRBV7-2 with TRBJ1-2, with 9 bases matching TRBD1. This CDR3 contains 13 residues. Germline lookup yields CDR1 SGHTA and CDR2 FQGNSA. The ends lost 11 bases at V and 7 bases at J; junction bases unmatched: 11. The CDR3 DNA reads TGTGCCGGAGGGCAGGGACAGGGAAGTGGCTACACCTTC. It specifies CAGGQGQGSGYTF.

The J gene is TRBJ1-2, the V gene TRBV7-9; TRBD1 agrees at 7 bases. J lost 6 bases, V lost 4 bases, and 8 bases had no gene match. Germline V lookup: CDR1 SEHNR, CDR2 FQNEAQ (reference sequence). The CDR3 is 14 amino acids. This CDR3 reads CASSSIGTEDGYTF. In nucleotides, the CDR3 is TGTGCCAGCAGCTCGATCGGGACAGAGGATGGCTACACCTTC. The whole variable domain, remainder taken from reference TRBV7-9 and TRBJ1-2, is DTGVSQNPRHKITKRGQNVTFRCDPISEHNRLYWYRQTLGQGPEFLTYFQNEAQLEKSRLLSDRFSAERPKGSFSTLEIQRTEQGDSAMYLCASSSIGTEDGYTFGSGTRLTVV.